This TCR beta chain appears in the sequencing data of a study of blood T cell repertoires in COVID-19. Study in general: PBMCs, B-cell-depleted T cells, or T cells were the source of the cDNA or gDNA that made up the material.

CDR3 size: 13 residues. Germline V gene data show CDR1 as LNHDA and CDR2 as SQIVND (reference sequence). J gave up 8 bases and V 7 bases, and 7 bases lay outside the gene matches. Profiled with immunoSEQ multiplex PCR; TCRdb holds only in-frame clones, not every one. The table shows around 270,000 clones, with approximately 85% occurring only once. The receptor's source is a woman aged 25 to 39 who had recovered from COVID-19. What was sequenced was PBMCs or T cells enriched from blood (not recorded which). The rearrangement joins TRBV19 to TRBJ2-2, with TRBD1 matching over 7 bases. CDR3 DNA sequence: TGTGCCAGTATGGGGGACAGCCCAGGGGAGCTGTTTTTT. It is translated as CASMGDSPGELFF.